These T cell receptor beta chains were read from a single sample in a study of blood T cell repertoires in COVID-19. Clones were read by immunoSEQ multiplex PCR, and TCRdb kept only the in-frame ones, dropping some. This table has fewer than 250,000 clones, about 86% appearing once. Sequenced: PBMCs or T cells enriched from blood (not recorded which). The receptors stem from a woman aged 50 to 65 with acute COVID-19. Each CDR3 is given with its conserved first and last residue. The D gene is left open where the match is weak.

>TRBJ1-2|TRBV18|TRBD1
CASSLTGQGGYGYTF
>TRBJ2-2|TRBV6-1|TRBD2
CASSELGLVYTGELFF
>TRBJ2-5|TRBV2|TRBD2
CASGPGVAGAQETQYF
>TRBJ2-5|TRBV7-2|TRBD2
CASSFLAGGMETQYF
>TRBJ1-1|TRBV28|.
CASRRTEAFF
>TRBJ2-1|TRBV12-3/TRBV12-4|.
CASSFFTTGPTVF
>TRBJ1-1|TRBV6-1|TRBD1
CASSEAGTALGAFF
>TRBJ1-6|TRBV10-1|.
CASKGESSYNSPLHF
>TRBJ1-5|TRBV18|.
CASSPGRHSNQPQHF
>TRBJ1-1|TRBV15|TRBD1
CATSSRDSYNTEAFF
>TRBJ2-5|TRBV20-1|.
CSAMQAETQYF
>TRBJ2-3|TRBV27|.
CASSLYDLASTDTQYF
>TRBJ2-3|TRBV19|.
CATFGGPDTQYF
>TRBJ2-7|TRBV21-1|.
CASSSTGASGRALEQYF
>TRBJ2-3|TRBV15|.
CATSRDRGADTQYF
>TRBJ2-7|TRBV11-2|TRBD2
CASSGEGFYEQYF
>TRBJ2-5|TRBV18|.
CASSPFRGGVQETQYF
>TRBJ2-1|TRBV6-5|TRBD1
CASSYSRTGDNEQFF
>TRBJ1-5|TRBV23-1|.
CASLQGNSNQPQHF
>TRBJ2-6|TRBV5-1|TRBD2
CASSSSGRSSGANVLTF
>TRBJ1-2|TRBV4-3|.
CASSQATAANYGYTF
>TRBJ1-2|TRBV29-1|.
CSAWTGSLAYTF
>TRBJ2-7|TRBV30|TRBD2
CAWSAGTSGSISYEQYF
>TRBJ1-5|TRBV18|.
CASSPDITSNQPQHF
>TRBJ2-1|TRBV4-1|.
CASSQDVAPSSYNEQFF
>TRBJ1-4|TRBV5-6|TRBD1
CASSYTDRGEKLFF
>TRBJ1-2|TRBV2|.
CASRWEGSNYGYTF
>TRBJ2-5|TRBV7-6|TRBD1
CASSLGQGAISAAQYF
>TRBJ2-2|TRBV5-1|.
CASSPSSYTGELFF
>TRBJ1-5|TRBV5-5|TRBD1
CASSSGQGGGYSNQPQHF
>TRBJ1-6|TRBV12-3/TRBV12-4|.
CASGPRGSPLHF
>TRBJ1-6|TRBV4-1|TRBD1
CASSQAQGSLGNNSPLHF
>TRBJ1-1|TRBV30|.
CAWGTPNTEAFF
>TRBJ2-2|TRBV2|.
CASSWQGRTGELFF
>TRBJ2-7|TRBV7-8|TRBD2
CASSFGSASGYYEQYF
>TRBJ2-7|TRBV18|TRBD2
CASSPTGGISYEQYF
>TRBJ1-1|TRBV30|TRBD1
CAWKGATEAFF
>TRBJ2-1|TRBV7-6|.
CASSFKNEQFF
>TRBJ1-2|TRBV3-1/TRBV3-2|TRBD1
CASSLGQDYGYTF
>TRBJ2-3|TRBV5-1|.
CASSLEQVSDTQYF
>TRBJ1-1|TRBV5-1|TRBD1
CASSEGTGEGINF
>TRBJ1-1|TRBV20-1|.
CSASWAYQNTEAFF
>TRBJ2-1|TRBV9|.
CASSPRQFEQFF
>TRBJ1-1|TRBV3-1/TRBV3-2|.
CASRFNRVRAEAFF
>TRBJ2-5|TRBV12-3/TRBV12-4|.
CASSFSGGETQYF